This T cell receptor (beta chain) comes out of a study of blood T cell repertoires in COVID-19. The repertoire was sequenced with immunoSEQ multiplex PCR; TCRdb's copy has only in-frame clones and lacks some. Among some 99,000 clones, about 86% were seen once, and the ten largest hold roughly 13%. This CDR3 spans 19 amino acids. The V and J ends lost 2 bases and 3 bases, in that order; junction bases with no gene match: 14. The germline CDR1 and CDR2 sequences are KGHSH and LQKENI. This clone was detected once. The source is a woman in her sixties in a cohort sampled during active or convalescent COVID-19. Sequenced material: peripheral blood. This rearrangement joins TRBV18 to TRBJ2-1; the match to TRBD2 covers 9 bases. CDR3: CASSPRAGGHPGGYNEQFF. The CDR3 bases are TGTGCCAGCTCACCAAGAGCGGGAGGCCATCCGGGGGGCTACAATGAGCAGTTCTTC.